The sample holds one count of the clone carrying this T cell receptor (beta chain). At one end the junction does not follow the germline gene, possibly because of a read error. CDR1 is SGHDN, CDR2 FVKESK, per germline. The CDR3 length is 17 residues. Original data processing: Amplification from reference gene primers served as the basis for estimated nucleated cell counts. TCRdb keeps only in-frame clones here, not all; method: immunoSEQ multiplex PCR. Clonal size and the V and J genes are those of that table, whereas D and trimming came from the DNA. The sample includes about 350,000 clones, roughly 89% of them seen just once. The data derive from a study of blood T cell repertoires in COVID-19. Background on the study: Sites in the United States, Italy and Spain provided acute and convalescent COVID-19 samples. T cells, B-cell-depleted T cells, or PBMCs provided the cDNA or gDNA that served as material.

This chain links TRBV14 with TRBJ2-3; D possibly corresponds to TRBD2 (7 bases). The sample comprised peripheral blood. The clonotype originates from a woman aged 18-29 years who had recovered from COVID-19. The chain's CDR3 is CARSQRRGGGVTDTQYF. The CDR3 DNA reads TGTGCCCGCAGCCAACGCCGGGGAGGGGGGGTGACAGATACGCAGTATTTT. The variable domain in full, with the rest retrieved from reference TRBV14 and TRBJ2-3, is EAGVTQFPSHSVIEKGQTVTLRCDPISGHDNLYWYRRVMGKEIKFLLHFVKESKQDESGMPNNRFLAERTGGTYSTLKVQPAELEDSGVYFCARSQRRGGGVTDTQYFGPGTRLTVL.